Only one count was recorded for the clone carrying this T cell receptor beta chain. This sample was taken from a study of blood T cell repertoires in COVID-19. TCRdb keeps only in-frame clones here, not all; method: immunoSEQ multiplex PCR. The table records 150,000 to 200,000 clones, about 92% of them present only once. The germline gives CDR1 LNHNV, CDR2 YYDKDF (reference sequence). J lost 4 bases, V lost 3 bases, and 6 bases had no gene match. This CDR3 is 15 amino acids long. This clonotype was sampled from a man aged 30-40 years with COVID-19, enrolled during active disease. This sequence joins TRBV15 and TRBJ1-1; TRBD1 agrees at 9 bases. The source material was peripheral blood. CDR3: CATSRGTGWVTEAFF. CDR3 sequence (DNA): TGTGCCACCAGCAGGGGGACAGGGTGGGTCACTGAAGCTTTCTTT.